The clone carrying this T cell receptor beta chain was detected a few times. No antigen is known for it. This specimen comes from a study of CD8+ T cells in alopecia areata. The CDR3 has 14 amino acids. Germline V gene lookup returns CDR1 SEHNR and CDR2 FQNEAQ (reference sequence). V gave up 6 bases and J gave up 4 bases, with 13 bases separating them. It was from alopecia areata patients that lesional scalp punch biopsies and peripheral blood were collected. CD4+ and CD8+ T cells were sorted from PBMCs. Following extraction, RNA underwent reverse transcription to cDNA, which served as the sequencing template. The method was immunoSEQ multiplex PCR; TCRdb's version includes in-frame clones alone and lacks a portion of them. The sample carries around 29,000 clones, less than 75% recorded once. Notes on the study in general: The study found higher clonality in lesional than normal scalp, especially in alopecia totalis/universalis.

This TCR came from a human donor with alopecia areata. The V gene is TRBV7-9, the J gene TRBJ1-5; possibly TRBD1 for D (6 bases). Sequencing was carried out using NKG2D-high CD8+ T cells sorted from blood. The CDR3 coding sequence is TGTGCCAGCAGTCGGACAGACACAAATCAGCCCCAGCATTTT. Its translation is CASSRTDTNQPQHF.